What follows are 10 T cell receptor beta chains derived from one specimen sequenced in a study of cytotoxic CD8 clonotypes in ibrutinib-treated CLL. Produced via immunoSEQ multiplex PCR; TCRdb's table is partial and in-frame only. The repertoire holds approximately 92,000 clones, 70% to 80% seen once, with 20% to 25% in the top ten. The source material was PBMCs, sampled after 24 months of ibrutinib treatment. The receptors here all came from a human donor with chronic lymphocytic leukemia.

The chain carries TRBV18 and TRBJ2-5; D remains unclear. Germline CDR1 and CDR2: KGHSH and LQKENI. This CDR3 is 15 amino acids long. V was pared by 2 bases and J by 1 base, with 11 bases between. The CDR3: CASSPGFASQETQYF. CDR3 in DNA: TGTGCCAGCTCACCAGGGTTTGCAAGCCAAGAGACCCAGTACTTC.

The count of this clone is one. The rearrangement uses TRBV5-1 and TRBJ1-1, with D perhaps matching TRBD1 (5 bases). Germline assignment: CDR1 SGHRS and CDR2 YFSETQ. V lost 5 bases to trimming and J lost 5 bases, with 34 bases between them. The CDR3 spans 20 residues. CDR3: CASRHVGLRAGKGWSTEAFF. The DNA for the CDR3 is TGCGCCAGCAGACATGTTGGTCTTCGGGCAGGGAAGGGTTGGAGTACTGAAGCTTTCTTT. Together with reference TRBV5-1 and TRBJ1-1, the CDR3 gives the full variable domain: KAGVTQTPRYLIKTRGQQVTLSCSPISGHRSVSWYQQTPGQGLQFLFEYFSETQRNKGNFPGRFSGRQFSNSRSEMNVSTLELGDSALYLCASRHVGLRAGKGWSTEAFFGQGTRLTVV.

V usage is TRBV2 and J usage is TRBJ2-1; 10 nucleotides line up with TRBD2. The CDR3 runs 15 residues. With V trimmed by 7 bases and J by 6 bases, 9 bases remained unmatched. Germline V gene lookup returns CDR1 SNHLY and CDR2 FYNNEI. The chain's CDR3 is CASILGTSESNEQFF. The CDR3 nucleotides are TGTGCCAGCATCTTGGGGACTAGCGAGTCCAATGAGCAGTTCTTC.

The sample holds one count of this clone. This rearrangement joins TRBV18 to TRBJ2-3; D not certain. The CDR3 is 11 residues long. V was shortened by 5 bases and J by 2 bases, with 2 bases between the two germline ends. Germline values: CDR1 KGHSH, CDR2 LQKENI. The CDR3 DNA follows: TGTGCCAGCTCATCCACAGATACGCAGTATTTT. Protein sequence: CASSSTDTQYF. Variable domain in full (rest from reference TRBV18 and TRBJ2-3): NAGVMQNPRHLVRRRGQEARLRCSPMKGHSHVYWYRQLPEEGLKFMVYLQKENIIDESGMPKERFSAEFPKEGPSILRIQQVVRGDSAAYFCASSSTDTQYFGPGTRLTVL.

V gene TRBV15 combines with J gene TRBJ1-2; no reliable D call. This CDR3 spans 13 amino acids. Trimming cost V 0 bases and J 5 bases, with 7 bases left between them. Looked up from germline, CDR1 is LNHNV and CDR2 is YYDKDF (reference sequence). CDR3 in DNA: TGTGCCACCAGCAGAGATTTACTGTATGGCTACACCTTC. As protein: CATSRDLLYGYTF. Based on the CDR3 plus reference TRBV15 and TRBJ1-2, the full variable domain is DAMVIQNPRYQVTQFGKPVTLSCSQTLNHNVMYWYQQKSSQAPKLLFHYYDKDFNNEADTPDNFQSRRPNTSFCFLDIRSPGLGDTAMYLCATSRDLLYGYTFGSGTRLTVV.

The rearrangement links TRBV19 to TRBJ2-7; D may be TRBD1 or TRBD2 (5 bases each). V lost 7 bases, J lost 9 bases, and 22 bases lay in between. Germline lookup yields CDR1 LNHDA and CDR2 SQIVND (reference sequence). This CDR3 spans 14 amino acids. This CDR3 is CASTRDPTEGRQYF. The CDR3 bases are TGTGCCAGTACTAGGGACCCAACTGAGGGTAGGCAGTACTTC.

This clone was observed once. CDR3 nucleotides: TGCAGTGCTAGAGTCTATGGCTACACCTTC. It is translated as CSARVYGYTF. The V call is TRBV20-1, the J call TRBJ1-2; no definite D call. Germline CDR1 is DFQATT and CDR2 is SNEGSKA (reference sequence). The CDR3 runs 10 residues. V lost 1 base, J lost 4 bases, and 1 base lay in between.

The chain combines TRBV4-1 with TRBJ2-3; D is perhaps TRBD1 or TRBD2 (5 bases each). CDR3 length equals 16 residues. Germline-derived CDR1 and CDR2 are MGHRA and YSYEKL. The germline V and J ends were trimmed by 4 bases and 0 bases, with 14 bases remaining between them. The CDR3 loop reads CASSPGTIGSTDTQYF. The CDR3 nucleotides are TGCGCCAGCAGCCCCGGGACCATTGGCAGCACAGATACGCAGTATTTT.

The table lists this clone with many counts. The rearrangement uses TRBV5-4 and TRBJ2-1, with D tentatively TRBD2 (5 bases). Trimming removed 4 bases from V and 4 bases from J, with 18 bases in between. CDR3 length equals 16 residues. Germline V gives CDR1 SGHNT, CDR2 YYREEE (reference sequence). The CDR3 DNA reads as TGTGCCAGCAGCCCATCGAGGGCGGAGCCTTACAATGAGCAGTTCTTC. Its translation: CASSPSRAEPYNEQFF.

The rearrangement links TRBV5-1 to TRBJ2-3; D not certain. The CDR3 has 15 residues. Trimming removed 2 bases from V and 0 bases from J, with 10 bases in between. Germline lookup yields CDR1 SGHRS and CDR2 YFSETQ. CDR3 nucleotides: TGCGCCAGCAGCTTAGGCGGTCCTAGCACAGATACGCAGTATTTT. Protein product: CASSLGGPSTDTQYF. The complete variable domain, with remaining parts taken from reference TRBV5-1 and TRBJ2-3, reads KAGVTQTPRYLIKTRGQQVTLSCSPISGHRSVSWYQQTPGQGLQFLFEYFSETQRNKGNFPGRFSGRQFSNSRSEMNVSTLELGDSALYLCASSLGGPSTDTQYFGPGTRLTVL.